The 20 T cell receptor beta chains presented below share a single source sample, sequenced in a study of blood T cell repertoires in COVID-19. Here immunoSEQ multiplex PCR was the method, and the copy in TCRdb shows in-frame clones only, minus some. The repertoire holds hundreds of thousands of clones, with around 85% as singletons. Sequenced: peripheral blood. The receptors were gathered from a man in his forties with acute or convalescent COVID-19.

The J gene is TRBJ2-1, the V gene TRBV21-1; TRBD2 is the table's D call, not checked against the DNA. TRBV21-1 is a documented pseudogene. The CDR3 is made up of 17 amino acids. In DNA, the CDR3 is TGTGCCAGCAGCAAAGAGGGAGCGCAGAGCTCCTACAATGAGCAGTTCTTC. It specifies CASSKEGAQSSYNEQFF.

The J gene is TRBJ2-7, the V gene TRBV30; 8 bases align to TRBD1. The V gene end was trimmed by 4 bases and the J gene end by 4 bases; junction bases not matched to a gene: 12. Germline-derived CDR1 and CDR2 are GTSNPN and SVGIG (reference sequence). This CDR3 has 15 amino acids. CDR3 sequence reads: CAWTTIDRGRYEQYF. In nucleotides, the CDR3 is TGTGCCTGGACCACTATCGACAGGGGAAGGTACGAGCAGTACTTC.

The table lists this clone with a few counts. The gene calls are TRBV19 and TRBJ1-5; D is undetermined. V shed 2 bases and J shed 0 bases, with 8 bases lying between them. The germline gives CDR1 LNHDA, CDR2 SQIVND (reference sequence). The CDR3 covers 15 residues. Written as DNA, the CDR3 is TGTGCCAGTAGTATACCAGGAAATAGCAATCAGCCCCAGCATTTT. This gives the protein CASSIPGNSNQPQHF.

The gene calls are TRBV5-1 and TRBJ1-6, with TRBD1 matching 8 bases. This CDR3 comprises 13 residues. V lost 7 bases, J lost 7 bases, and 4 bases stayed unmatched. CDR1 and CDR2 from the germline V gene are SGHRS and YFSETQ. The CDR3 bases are TGCGCCAGCCGGACAGGGCTAAATTCACCCCTCCACTTT. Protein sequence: CASRTGLNSPLHF.

The CDR3 is CAWALLYGYTF. In DNA, the CDR3 is TGTGCCTGGGCCCTACTCTATGGCTACACCTTC. The chain combines TRBV30 with TRBJ1-2, with D uncertain. CDR3 length: 11 amino acids. V was shortened by 5 bases and J by 4 bases, with 8 bases between the two germline ends. Germline CDR1 and CDR2: GTSNPN and SVGIG (reference sequence).

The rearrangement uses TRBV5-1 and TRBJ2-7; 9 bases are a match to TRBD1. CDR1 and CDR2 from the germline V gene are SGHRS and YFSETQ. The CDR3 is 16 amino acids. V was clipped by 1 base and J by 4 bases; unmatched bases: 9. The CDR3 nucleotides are TGCGCCAGCAGCTTGACCGCTGGACAGGGGAGGTACGAGCAGTACTTC. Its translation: CASSLTAGQGRYEQYF.

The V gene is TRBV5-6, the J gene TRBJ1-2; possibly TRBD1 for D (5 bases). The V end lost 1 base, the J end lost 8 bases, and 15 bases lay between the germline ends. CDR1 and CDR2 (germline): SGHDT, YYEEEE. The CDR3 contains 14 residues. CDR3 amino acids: CASSLYAGSRGYTF. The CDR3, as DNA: TGTGCCAGCAGCTTGTATGCAGGGTCTAGGGGCTACACCTTC.

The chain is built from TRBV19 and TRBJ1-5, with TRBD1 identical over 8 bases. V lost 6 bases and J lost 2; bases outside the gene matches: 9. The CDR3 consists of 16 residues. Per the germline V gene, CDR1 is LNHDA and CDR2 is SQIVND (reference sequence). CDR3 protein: CASRNQGAGGNQPQHF. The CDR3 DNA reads TGTGCCAGTAGGAACCAGGGGGCCGGTGGCAATCAGCCCCAGCATTTT. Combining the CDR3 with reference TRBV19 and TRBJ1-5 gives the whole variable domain DGGITQSPKYLFRKEGQNVTLSCEQNLNHDAMYWYRQDPGQGLRLIYYSQIVNDFQKGDIAEGYSVSREKKESFPLTVTSAQKNPTAFYLCASRNQGAGGNQPQHFGDGTRLSIL.

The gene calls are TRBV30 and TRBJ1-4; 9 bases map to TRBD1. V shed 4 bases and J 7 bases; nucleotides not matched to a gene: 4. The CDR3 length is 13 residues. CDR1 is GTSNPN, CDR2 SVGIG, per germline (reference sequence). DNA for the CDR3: TGTGCCTGGAACAGGGGGCTTGGTGAAAAACTGTTTTTT. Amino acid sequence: CAWNRGLGEKLFF.

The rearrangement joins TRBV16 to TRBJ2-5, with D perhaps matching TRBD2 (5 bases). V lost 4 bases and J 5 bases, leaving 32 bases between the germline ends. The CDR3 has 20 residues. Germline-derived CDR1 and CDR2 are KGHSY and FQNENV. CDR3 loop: CASSLLDSDHSPGRGETQYF. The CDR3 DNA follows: TGTGCCAGCAGCCTCCTGGACTCCGATCATAGTCCGGGTCGAGGCGAGACCCAGTACTTC.

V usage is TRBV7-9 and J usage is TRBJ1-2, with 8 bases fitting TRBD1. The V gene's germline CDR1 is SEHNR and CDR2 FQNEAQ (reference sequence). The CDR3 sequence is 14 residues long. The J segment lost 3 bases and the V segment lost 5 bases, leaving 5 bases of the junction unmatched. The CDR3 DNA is TGTGCCAGCAGCCCAGCGGGACAGGACTATGGCTACACCTTC. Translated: CASSPAGQDYGYTF.

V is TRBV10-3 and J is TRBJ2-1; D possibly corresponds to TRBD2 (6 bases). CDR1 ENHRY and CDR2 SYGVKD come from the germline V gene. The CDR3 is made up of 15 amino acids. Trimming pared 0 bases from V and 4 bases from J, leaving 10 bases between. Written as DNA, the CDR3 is TGTGCCATCAGTGAGTCTAGCGGAGGATACAATGAGCAGTTCTTC. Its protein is CAISESSGGYNEQFF.

CDR3 residues: CASSFDRRDVYEQYF. The CDR3 bases are TGCGCCAGCAGCTTTGACAGAAGGGATGTCTACGAGCAGTACTTC. This chain joins TRBV5-1 and TRBJ2-7; tentatively, D is TRBD1 (5 bases). The V and J ends lost 2 bases and 3 bases respectively, with 15 bases between them. The CDR3 length is 15 residues. CDR1 is SGHRS, CDR2 YFSETQ, per germline. The full variable domain, completed using reference TRBV5-1 and TRBJ2-7, is KAGVTQTPRYLIKTRGQQVTLSCSPISGHRSVSWYQQTPGQGLQFLFEYFSETQRNKGNFPGRFSGRQFSNSRSEMNVSTLELGDSALYLCASSFDRRDVYEQYFGPGTRLTVT.

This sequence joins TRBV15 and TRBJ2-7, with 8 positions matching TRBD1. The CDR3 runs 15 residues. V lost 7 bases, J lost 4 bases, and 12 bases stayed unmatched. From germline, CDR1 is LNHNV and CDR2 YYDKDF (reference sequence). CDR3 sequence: CATMDDRGGKYEQYF. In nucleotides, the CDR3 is TGTGCCACCATGGACGACAGGGGAGGCAAATACGAGCAGTACTTC.

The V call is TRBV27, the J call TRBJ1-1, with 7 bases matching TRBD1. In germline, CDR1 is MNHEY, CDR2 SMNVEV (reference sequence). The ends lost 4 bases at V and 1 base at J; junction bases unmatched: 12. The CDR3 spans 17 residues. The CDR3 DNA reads TGTGCCAGCAGTTCGACCGAGGGGGCCGGGGAGAACACTGAAGCTTTCTTT. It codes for CASSSTEGAGENTEAFF.

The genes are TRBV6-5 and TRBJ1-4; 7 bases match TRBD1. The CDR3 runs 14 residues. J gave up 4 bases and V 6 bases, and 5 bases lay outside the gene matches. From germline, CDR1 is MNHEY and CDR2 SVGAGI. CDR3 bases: TGTGCCAGCAGCAGGGACAGCCTTAATGAAAAACTGTTTTTT. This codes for CASSRDSLNEKLFF.

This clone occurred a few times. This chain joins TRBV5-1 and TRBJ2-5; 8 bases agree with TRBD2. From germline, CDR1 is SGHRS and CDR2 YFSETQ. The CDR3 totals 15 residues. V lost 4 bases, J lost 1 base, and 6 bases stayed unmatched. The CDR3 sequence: CASSLGLGIQETQYF. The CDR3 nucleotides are TGCGCCAGCAGCCTGGGACTAGGGATCCAAGAGACCCAGTACTTC.

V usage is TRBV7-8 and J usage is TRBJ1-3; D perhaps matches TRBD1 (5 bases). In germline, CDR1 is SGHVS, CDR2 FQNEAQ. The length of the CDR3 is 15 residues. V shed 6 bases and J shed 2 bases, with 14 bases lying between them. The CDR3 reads CASRPLQGTGNTIYF. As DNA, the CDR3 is TGTGCCAGCAGGCCCCTTCAGGGAACTGGAAACACCATATATTTT. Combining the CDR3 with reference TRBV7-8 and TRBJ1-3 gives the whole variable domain GAGVSQSPRYKVAKRGQDVALRCDPISGHVSLFWYQQALGQGPEFLTYFQNEAQLDKSGLPSDRFFAERPEGSVSTLKIQRTQQEDSAVYLCASRPLQGTGNTIYFGEGSWLTVV.

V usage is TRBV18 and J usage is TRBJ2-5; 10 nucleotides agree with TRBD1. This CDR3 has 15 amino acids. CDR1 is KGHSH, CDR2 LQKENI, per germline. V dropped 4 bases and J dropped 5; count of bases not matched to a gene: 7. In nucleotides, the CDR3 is TGTGCCAGCTCACGCAGACAGGGGGCATTGGAGACCCAGTACTTC. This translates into CASSRRQGALETQYF.

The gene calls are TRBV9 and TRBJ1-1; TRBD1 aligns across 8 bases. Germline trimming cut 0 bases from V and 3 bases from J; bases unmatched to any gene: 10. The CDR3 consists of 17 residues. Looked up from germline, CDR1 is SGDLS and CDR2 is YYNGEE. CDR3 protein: CASSVDGAGGSDTEAFF. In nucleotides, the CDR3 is TGTGCCAGCAGCGTAGACGGCGCAGGGGGCTCCGACACTGAAGCTTTCTTT.